This T cell receptor (beta chain) was observed in a study of spatial heterogeneity in lung cancer. Study overall: Detected beta-chain sequences consistently exceeded alpha-chain sequences. Study-wide results and caveats: Ubiquitous expanded tumor TCRs appeared in blood more at resection than follow-up.

V gave up 4 bases and J gave up 6 bases; unmatched junction bases: 6. The length of the CDR3 is 14 residues. The germline CDR1 and CDR2 sequences are SGHDN and FVKESK. Individually, TCR cDNA molecules were each labelled with a unique molecular identifier. TCRdb re-called the 5' RACE reads with MiXCR, one entry per CDR3 protein. The table lists roughly 79,000 distinct CDR3 sequences, 8% of them singletons. On this clonotype itself: As yet, its antigen is unknown.

Time point meaning: sample taken at primary tumor resection. Tumor, nontumor lung or frozen PBMC supplied whole RNA, sequenced without sorting. The sequenced sample was PBMCs, obtained at surgery. The clonotype comes from a male donor with early-stage non-small cell lung cancer. The chain uses TRBV14 and TRBJ2-1, with 7 bases identical to TRBD2. The CDR3 DNA reads as TGTGCCAGCAGCCGGGCGGGAGCTGCCAATGAGCAGTTCTTC. Its translation is CASSRAGAANEQFF. Using reference TRBV14 and TRBJ2-1 for the parts outside the CDR3, the full variable domain is EAGVTQFPSHSVIEKGQTVTLRCDPISGHDNLYWYRRVMGKEIKFLLHFVKESKQDESGMPNNRFLAERTGGTYSTLKVQPAELEDSGVYFCASSRAGAANEQFFGPGTRLTVL.